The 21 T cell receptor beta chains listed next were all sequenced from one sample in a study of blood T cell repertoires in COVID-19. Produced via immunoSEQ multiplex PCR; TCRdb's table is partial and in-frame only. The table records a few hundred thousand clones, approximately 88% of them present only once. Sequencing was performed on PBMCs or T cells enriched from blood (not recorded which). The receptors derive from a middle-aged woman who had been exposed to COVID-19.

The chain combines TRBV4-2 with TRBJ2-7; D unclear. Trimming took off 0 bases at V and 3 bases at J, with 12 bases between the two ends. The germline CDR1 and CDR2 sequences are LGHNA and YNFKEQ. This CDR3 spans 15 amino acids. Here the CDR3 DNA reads TGTGCCAGCAGCCAAGATCTGGGCCGATACTACGAGCAGTACTTC. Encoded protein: CASSQDLGRYYEQYF.

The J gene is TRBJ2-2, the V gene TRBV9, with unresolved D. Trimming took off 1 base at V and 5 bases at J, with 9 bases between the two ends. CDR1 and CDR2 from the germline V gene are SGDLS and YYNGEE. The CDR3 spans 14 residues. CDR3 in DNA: TGTGCCAGCAGCGTATGGTTAGAAACCGGGGAGCTGTTTTTT. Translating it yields CASSVWLETGELFF. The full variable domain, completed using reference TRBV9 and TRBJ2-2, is DSGVTQTPKHLITATGQRVTLRCSPRSGDLSVYWYQQSLDQGLQFLIQYYNGEERAKGNILERFSAQQFPDLHSELNLSSLELGDSALYFCASSVWLETGELFFGEGSRLTVL.

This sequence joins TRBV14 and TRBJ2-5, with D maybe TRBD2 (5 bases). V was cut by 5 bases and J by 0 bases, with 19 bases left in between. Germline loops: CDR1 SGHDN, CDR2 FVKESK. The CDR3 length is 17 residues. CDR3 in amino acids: CASSLPAGEVDQETQYF. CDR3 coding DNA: TGTGCCAGCAGCTTACCAGCCGGGGAAGTGGACCAAGAGACCCAGTACTTC.

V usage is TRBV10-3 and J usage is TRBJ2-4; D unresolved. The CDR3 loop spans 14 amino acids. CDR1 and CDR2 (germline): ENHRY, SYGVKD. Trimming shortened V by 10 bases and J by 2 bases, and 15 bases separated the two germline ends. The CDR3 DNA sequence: TGTGCCACGAGCTTTACAGAGACCAAAAACATTCAGTACTTC. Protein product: CATSFTETKNIQYF.

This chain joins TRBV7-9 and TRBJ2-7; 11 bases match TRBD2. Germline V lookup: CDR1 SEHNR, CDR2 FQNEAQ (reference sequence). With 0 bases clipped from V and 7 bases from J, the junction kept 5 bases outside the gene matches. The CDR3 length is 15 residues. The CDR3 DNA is TGTGCCAGCAGCTTAGCCCCCGGACTAGCGGGTGAGCAGTACGTC. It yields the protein CASSLAPGLAGEQYV.

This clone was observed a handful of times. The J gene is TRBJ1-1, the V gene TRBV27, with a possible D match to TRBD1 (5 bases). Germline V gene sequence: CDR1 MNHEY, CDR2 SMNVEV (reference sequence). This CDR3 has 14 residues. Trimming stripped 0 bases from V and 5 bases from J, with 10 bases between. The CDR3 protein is CASSLSGVGTEAFF. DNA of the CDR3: TGTGCCAGCAGTTTATCAGGGGTTGGGACTGAAGCTTTCTTT.

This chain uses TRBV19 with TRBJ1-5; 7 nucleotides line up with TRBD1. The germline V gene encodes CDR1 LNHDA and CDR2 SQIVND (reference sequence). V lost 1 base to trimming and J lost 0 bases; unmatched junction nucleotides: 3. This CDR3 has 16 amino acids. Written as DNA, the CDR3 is TGTGCCAGTAGTATAGGAGGGACAGCTAGCAATCAGCCCCAGCATTTT. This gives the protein CASSIGGTASNQPQHF.

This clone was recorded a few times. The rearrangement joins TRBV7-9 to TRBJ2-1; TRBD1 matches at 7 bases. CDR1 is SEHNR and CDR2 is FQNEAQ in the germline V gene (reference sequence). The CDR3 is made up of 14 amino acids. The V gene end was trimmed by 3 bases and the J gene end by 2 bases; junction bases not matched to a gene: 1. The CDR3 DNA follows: TGTGCCAGCAGCTTGACAGGGACCTACAATGAGCAGTTCTTC. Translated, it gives CASSLTGTYNEQFF.

The CDR3 protein is CASSTFGGTSSTDTQYF. CDR3 in DNA: TGTGCCAGTAGTACCTTTGGAGGGACTAGCAGCACAGATACGCAGTATTTT. The chain is built from TRBV19 and TRBJ2-3, with 9 bases that match TRBD2. After removal of 4 bases from V and 0 bases from J, the junction contained 8 bases not matched to a gene. The CDR3 has 17 amino acids. Per germline, CDR1 LNHDA and CDR2 SQIVND (reference sequence). The whole variable domain, remainder taken from reference TRBV19 and TRBJ2-3, is DGGITQSPKYLFRKEGQNVTLSCEQNLNHDAMYWYRQDPGQGLRLIYYSQIVNDFQKGDIAEGYSVSREKKESFPLTVTSAQKNPTAFYLCASSTFGGTSSTDTQYFGPGTRLTVL.

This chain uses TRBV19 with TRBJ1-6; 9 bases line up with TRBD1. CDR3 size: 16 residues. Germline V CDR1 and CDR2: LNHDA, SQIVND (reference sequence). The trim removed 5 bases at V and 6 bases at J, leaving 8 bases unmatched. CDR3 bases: TGTGCCAGTAGTGTATTACAGGGGGCTGGTAATTCACCCCTCCACTTT. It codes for CASSVLQGAGNSPLHF.

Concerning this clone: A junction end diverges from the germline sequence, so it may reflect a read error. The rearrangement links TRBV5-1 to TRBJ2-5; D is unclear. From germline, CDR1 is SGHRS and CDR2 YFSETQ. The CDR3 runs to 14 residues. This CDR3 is CASSRDSTQETQYF. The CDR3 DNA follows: TGTGCCAGCAGCCGTGACTCAACCCAAGAGACCCAGTACTTC.

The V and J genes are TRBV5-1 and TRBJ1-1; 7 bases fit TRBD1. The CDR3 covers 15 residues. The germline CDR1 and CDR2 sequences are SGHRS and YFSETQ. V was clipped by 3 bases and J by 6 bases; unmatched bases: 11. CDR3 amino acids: CASSSWFGGQAEAFF. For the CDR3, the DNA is TGCGCCAGCAGCTCCTGGTTCGGCGGACAGGCTGAAGCTTTCTTT. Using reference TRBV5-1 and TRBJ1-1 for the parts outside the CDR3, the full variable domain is KAGVTQTPRYLIKTRGQQVTLSCSPISGHRSVSWYQQTPGQGLQFLFEYFSETQRNKGNFPGRFSGRQFSNSRSEMNVSTLELGDSALYLCASSSWFGGQAEAFFGQGTRLTVV.

CDR3 in amino acids: CASSLVGGLAPLHF. The CDR3 DNA reads as TGCGCCAGCAGCTTGGTTGGAGGGTTGGCACCCCTCCACTTT. The chain links TRBV5-1 to TRBJ1-6; D is unclear. CDR1 is SGHRS, CDR2 YFSETQ, per germline. The CDR3 totals 14 residues. Trimming shortened V by 0 bases and J by 11 bases, and 12 bases separated the two germline ends.

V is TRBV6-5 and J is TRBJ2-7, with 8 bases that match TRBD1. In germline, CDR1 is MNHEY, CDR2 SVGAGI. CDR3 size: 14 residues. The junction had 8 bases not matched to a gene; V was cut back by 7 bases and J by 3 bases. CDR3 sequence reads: CASKGETGDYEQYF. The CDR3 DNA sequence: TGTGCCAGCAAAGGTGAGACAGGGGACTACGAGCAGTACTTC.

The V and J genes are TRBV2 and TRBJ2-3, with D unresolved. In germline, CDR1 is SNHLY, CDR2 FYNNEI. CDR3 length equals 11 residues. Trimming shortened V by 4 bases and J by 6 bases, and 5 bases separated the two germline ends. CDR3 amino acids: CASSVLDTQYF. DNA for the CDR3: TGTGCCAGCAGTGTATTGGATACGCAGTATTTT.

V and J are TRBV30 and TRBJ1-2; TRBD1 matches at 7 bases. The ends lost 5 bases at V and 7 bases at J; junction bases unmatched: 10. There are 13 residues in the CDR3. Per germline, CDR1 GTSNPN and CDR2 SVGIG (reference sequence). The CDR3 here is CAWDREKSSGYTF. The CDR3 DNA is TGTGCCTGGGACAGGGAAAAGTCAAGTGGCTACACCTTC.

This CDR3 reads CASARRREVNEQFF. Here the CDR3 DNA reads TGTGCCTCCGCCCGGCGAAGAGAGGTCAATGAGCAGTTCTTC. The chain combines TRBV6-5 with TRBJ2-1, with unresolved D. The V end was cut by 11 bases, the J end by 6 bases, with 20 bases between. This CDR3 region has 14 residues. Germline V CDR1 and CDR2: MNHEY, SVGAGI.

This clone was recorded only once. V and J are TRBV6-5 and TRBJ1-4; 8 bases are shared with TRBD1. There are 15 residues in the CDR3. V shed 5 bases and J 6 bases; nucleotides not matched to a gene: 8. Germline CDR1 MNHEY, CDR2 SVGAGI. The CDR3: CASSTPGGEDEKLFF. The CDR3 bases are TGTGCCAGCAGTACTCCAGGGGGCGAAGATGAAAAACTGTTTTTT.

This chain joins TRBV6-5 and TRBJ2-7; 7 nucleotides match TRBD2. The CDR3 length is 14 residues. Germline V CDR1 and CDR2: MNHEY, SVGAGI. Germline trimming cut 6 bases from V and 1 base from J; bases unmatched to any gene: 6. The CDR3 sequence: CASRQAGFSYEQYF. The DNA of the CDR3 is TGTGCCAGCAGGCAAGCGGGATTTTCCTACGAGCAGTACTTC.

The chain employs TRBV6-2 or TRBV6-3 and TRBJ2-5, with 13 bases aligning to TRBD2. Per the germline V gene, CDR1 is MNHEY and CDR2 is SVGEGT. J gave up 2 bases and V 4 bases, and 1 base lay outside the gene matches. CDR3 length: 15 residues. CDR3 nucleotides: TGTGCCAGCAGTTGGACTAGCGGGGGACAAGAGACCCAGTACTTC. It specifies CASSWTSGGQETQYF.

As DNA, the CDR3 is TGTGCCAGCAGCCCCTGTCTCACGTGGGCGGAGGAGAACACTGAAGCTTTCTTT. Protein sequence: CASSPCLTWAEENTEAFF. This rearrangement joins TRBV11-3 to TRBJ1-1; the D is unclear. Trimming pared 5 bases from V and 1 base from J, leaving 23 bases between. The germline V gene encodes CDR1 SGHNT and CDR2 YENEEA. The CDR3 length is 18 residues.